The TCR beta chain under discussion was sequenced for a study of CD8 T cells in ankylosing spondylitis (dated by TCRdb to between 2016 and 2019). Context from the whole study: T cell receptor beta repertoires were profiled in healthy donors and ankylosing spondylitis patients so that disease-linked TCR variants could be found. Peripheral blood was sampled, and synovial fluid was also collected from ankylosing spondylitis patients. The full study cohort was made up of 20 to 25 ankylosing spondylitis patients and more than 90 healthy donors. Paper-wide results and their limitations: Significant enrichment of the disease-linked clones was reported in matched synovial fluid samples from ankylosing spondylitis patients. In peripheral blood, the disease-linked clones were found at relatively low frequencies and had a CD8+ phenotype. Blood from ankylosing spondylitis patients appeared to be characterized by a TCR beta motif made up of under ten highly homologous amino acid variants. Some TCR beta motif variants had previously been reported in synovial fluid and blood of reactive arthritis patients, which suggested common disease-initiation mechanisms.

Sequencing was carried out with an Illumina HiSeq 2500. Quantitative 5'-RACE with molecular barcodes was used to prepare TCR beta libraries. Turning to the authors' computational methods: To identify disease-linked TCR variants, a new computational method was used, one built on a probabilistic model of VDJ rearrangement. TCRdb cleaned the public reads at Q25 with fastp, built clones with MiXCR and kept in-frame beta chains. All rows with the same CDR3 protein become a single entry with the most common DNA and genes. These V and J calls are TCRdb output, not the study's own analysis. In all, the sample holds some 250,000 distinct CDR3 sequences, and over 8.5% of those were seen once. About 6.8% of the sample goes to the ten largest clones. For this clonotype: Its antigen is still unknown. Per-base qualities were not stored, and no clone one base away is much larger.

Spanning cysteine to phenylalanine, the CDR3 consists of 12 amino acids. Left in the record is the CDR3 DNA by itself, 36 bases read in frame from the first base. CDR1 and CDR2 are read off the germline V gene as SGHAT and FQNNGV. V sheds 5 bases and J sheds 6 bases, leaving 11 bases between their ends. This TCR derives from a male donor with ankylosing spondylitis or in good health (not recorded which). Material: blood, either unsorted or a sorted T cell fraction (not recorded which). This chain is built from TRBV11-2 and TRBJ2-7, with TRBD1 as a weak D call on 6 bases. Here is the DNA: TGTGCCAGCAGCCTCCGGACAGTCGAGCAGTACTTC. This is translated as CASSLRTVEQYF.